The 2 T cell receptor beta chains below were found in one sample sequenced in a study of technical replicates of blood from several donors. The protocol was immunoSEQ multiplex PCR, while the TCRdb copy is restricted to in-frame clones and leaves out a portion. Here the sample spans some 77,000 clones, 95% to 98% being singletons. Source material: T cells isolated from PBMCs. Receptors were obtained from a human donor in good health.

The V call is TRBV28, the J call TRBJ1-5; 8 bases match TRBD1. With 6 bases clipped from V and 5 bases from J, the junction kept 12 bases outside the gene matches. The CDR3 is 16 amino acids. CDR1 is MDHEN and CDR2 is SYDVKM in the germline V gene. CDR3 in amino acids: CASSPARTGRDQPQHF. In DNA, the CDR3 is TGTGCCAGCAGCCCCGCTCGGACAGGGCGCGATCAGCCCCAGCATTTT.

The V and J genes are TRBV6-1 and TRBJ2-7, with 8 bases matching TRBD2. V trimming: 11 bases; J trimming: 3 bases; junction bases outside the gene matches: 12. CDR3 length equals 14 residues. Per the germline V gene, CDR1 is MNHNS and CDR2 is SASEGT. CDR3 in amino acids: CACGVTSAYYEQYF. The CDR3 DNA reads TGTGCCTGCGGCGTGACTAGCGCTTACTACGAGCAGTACTTC.